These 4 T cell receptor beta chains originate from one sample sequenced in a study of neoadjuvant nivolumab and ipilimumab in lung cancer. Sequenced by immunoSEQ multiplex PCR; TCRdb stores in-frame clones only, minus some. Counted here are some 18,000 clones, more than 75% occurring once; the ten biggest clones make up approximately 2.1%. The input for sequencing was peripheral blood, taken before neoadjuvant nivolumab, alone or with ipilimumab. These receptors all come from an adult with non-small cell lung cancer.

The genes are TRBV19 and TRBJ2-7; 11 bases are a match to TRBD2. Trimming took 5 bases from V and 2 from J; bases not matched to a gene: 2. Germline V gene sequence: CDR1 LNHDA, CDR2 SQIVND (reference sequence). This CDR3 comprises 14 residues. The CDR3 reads CASSGLAGTYEQYF. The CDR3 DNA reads TGTGCCAGTAGTGGACTAGCGGGTACCTACGAGCAGTACTTC.

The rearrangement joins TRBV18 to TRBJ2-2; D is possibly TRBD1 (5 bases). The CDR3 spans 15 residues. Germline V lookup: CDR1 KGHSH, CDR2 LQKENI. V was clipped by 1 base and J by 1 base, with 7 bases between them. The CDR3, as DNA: TGTGCCAGCTCACCACGGCAGGGGAACACCGGGGAGCTGTTTTTT. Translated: CASSPRQGNTGELFF.

In DNA form, the CDR3 reads TGTGCCAGCAGTCAAGACTACCAAGAGACCCAGTACTTC. Its protein is CASSQDYQETQYF. The chain employs TRBV6-1 and TRBJ2-5; no clear D. The V gene lost 5 bases and the J gene lost 0 bases, with 7 bases spanning the gap. The CDR3 spans 13 residues. The germline CDR1 and CDR2 sequences are MNHNS and SASEGT.

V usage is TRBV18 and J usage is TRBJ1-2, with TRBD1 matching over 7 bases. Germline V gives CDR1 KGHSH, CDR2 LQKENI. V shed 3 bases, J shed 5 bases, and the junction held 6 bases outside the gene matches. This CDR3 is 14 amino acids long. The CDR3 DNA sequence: TGTGCCAGCTCACCTCCGGGACAGAAATATGGCTACACCTTC. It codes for CASSPPGQKYGYTF.